This entry is about one T cell receptor (beta chain). Trimming cost V 6 bases and J 4 bases; bases outside gene matches: 13. This CDR3 is built from 16 residues. The germline CDR1 and CDR2 sequences are MDHEN and SYDVKM. Method: immunoSEQ multiplex PCR; TCRdb's copy keeps in-frame clones and lacks some. The sample gives 200,000 or so clones, about 88% of which show up once; 6.2% is in the top ten. This sample is part of a study of blood T cell repertoires in COVID-19. Sequences were obtained from peripheral blood. The chain carries TRBV28 and TRBJ1-1; 8 nucleotides agree with TRBD1. The origin of this receptor is a woman aged 40 to 50 who had recovered from COVID-19. The CDR3 reads CASRPWTGLGSTEAFF. The DNA for the CDR3 is TGTGCCAGCAGACCCTGGACAGGGTTGGGTAGCACTGAAGCTTTCTTT.